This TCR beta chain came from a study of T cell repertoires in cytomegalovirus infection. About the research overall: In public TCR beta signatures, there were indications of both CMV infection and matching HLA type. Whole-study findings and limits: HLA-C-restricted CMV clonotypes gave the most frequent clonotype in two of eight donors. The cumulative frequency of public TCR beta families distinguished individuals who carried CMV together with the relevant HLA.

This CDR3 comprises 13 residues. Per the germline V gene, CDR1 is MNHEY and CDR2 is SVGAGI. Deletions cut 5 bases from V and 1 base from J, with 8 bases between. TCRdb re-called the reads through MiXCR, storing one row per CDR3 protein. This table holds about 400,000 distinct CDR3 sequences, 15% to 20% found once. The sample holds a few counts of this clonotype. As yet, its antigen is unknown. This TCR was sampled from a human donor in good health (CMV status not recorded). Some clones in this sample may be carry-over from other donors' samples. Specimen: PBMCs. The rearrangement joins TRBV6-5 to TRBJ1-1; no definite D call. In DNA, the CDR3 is TGTGCCAGCAGTGCGTTCCGGAACACTGAAGCTTTCTTT. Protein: CASSAFRNTEAFF.